Below, one TCR beta chain is given with its context. These data are taken from a study of blood T cell repertoires in COVID-19. About the study: Samples of COVID-19 (acute and convalescent) were obtained from the United States, Italy and Spain.

This table comes from immunoSEQ multiplex PCR, and its TCRdb copy is limited to in-frame clones, with some not included. Seen here are some 700,000 clones, around 89% observed once, and the top ten hold roughly 0.26%. The CDR3 spans 18 residues. The trim removed 0 bases at V and 3 bases at J, leaving 10 bases unmatched. The V gene's germline CDR1 is SGHRS and CDR2 YFSETQ. Sequenced material: peripheral blood. This TCR came from a woman in her late teens or twenties with acute or convalescent COVID-19. This chain links TRBV5-1 with TRBJ2-3; the match to TRBD1 covers 10 bases. The CDR3 region has the DNA TGCGCCAGCAGCTTGGGTGGCGGCCGGACAGGGGGAACAGATACGCAGTATTTT. Residues: CASSLGGGRTGGTDTQYF.